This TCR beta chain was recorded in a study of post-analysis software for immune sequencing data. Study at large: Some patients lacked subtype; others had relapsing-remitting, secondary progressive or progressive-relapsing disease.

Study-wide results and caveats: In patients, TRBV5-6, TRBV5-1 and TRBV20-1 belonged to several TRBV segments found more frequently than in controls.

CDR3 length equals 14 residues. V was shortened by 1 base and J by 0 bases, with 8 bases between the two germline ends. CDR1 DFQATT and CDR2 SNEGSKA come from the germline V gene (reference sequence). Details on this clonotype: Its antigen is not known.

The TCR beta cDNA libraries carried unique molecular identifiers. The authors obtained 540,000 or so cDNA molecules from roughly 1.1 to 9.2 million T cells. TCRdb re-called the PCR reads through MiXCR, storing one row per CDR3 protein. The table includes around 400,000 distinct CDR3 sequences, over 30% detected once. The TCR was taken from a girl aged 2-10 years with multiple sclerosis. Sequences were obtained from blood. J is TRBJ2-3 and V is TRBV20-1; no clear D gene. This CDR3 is CSARGDVSTDTQYF. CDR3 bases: TGCAGTGCTAGAGGCGACGTAAGCACAGATACGCAGTATTTT.